A single T cell receptor (beta chain) is shown here with its context. Under the authors' procedure: From reference gene primer amplification, estimates of nucleated cell counts were derived. Method: immunoSEQ multiplex PCR; TCRdb's copy keeps in-frame clones and lacks some. V, J and clone size derive from that table, while D and trimming were established from the DNA sequence. The profile shows about 88,000 clones, around 67% of them singletons. This specimen comes from a study of blood T cell repertoires in COVID-19. About the research overall: Sites in the United States, Italy and Spain provided acute and convalescent COVID-19 samples. From T cells, B-cell-depleted T cells, or PBMCs came the material, which was cDNA or gDNA.

The J segment lost 0 bases and the V segment lost 3 bases, leaving 3 bases of the junction unmatched. Germline loops: CDR1 GTSNPN, CDR2 SVGIG (reference sequence). CDR3 length equals 16 residues. This TCR was sampled from a woman aged 60-70 years in a cohort sampled during active or convalescent COVID-19. Sequenced sample: peripheral blood. The rearrangement joins TRBV30 to TRBJ2-2; 11 positions match TRBD2. The DNA of the CDR3 is TGTGCCTGGAGACTAGCGGGGGTCTCGAACACCGGGGAGCTGTTTTTT. Translation gives CAWRLAGVSNTGELFF.